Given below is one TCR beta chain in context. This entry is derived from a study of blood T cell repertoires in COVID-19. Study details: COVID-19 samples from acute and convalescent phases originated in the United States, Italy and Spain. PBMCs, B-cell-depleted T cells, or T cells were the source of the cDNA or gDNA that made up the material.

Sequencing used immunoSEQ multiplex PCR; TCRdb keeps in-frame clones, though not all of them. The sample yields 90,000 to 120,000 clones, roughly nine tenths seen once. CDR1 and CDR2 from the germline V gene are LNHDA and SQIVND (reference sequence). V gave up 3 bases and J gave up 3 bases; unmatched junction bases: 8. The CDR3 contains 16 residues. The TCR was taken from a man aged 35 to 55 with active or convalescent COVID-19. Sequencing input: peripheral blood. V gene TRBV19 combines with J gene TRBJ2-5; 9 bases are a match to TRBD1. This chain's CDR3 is CASSMGDRVHEETQYF. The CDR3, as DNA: TGTGCCAGTAGTATGGGGGACAGGGTGCATGAAGAGACCCAGTACTTC.